Sequencing of this T cell receptor beta chain was carried out in a study of blood T cell repertoires in COVID-19. In the study overall: The origin of the acute and convalescent COVID-19 samples was the United States, Italy and Spain. PBMCs, B-cell-depleted T cells, or T cells were the source of the cDNA or gDNA that made up the material.

V gave up 6 bases and J gave up 5 bases, with 17 bases separating them. The CDR3 is 15 amino acids. Germline V gives CDR1 MDHEN, CDR2 SYDVKM. Under the authors' procedure: How many nucleated cells were present was estimated from reference gene primer amplification. Only in-frame clones appear in the TCRdb table, and some are missing; sequencing was by immunoSEQ multiplex PCR. That table supplies the V and J calls and clone size; D and trimming were determined from the DNA. The table lists tens of thousands of clones, about 86% of them singletons. This receptor was obtained from a man aged 45-65 years with active COVID-19. The specimen was peripheral blood. The chain carries TRBV28 and TRBJ1-5; unclear D gene. The CDR3 reads CASSKIEMEDQPQHF. CDR3 coding DNA: TGTGCCAGCAGCAAAATCGAGATGGAGGATCAGCCCCAGCATTTT.